This TCR beta chain was recovered during a study of identical twins. Study observations and caveats: Monozygotic twin pairs showed more out-of-frame TCR alpha sharing than models estimated.

Unique molecular identifiers were in the cDNA, with template-switch universal primer binding. TCRdb reanalysed the 5' RACE reads using MiXCR and keeps one entry per CDR3 protein. The profile shows under 800,000 distinct CDR3 sequences, 21% of them singletons. For this clonotype: The antigen is undetermined.

Trimming cost V 2 bases and J 6 bases, with 11 bases left between them. The CDR3 contains 14 residues. A further study also used this sample, focusing on T cells expressing NK-cell markers.

The specimen sequenced was PBMCs. This receptor was taken from a woman aged 18-29 years in good health. The chain couples TRBV12-3 or TRBV12-4 to TRBJ2-4; the D call may be TRBD1 or TRBD2 (6 bases each). The CDR3: CASSLRGGTNIQYF. In DNA, the CDR3 is TGTGCCAGCAGTTTACGAGGGGGGACAAACATTCAGTACTTC.